Shown below are 12 T cell receptor beta chains from a single sample sequenced in a study of CD4+ T cells in melanoma. Profiled with immunoSEQ multiplex PCR; TCRdb holds only in-frame clones, not every one. The sample has about 9,800 clones, about 72% seen once. The specimen was cells from a culture (not recorded whether cultured in vitro). These receptors were collected from a human donor with melanoma.

Here the CDR3 DNA reads TGTGCCAGCCGGGGCAATGAGCAGTTCTTC. As protein: CASRGNEQFF. This chain connects TRBV11-2 to TRBJ2-1; weak D call: TRBD2 (5 bases). The CDR3 is made up of 10 amino acids. Per the germline V gene, CDR1 is SGHAT and CDR2 is FQNNGV. V shed 8 bases and J shed 6 bases, with 5 bases lying between them.

This clone was counted between two and nine times. The chain uses TRBV14 and TRBJ2-3, with 13 positions matching TRBD2. This CDR3 is 19 amino acids long. V shed 4 bases, J shed 0 bases, and the junction held 10 bases outside the gene matches. Looked up from germline, CDR1 is SGHDN and CDR2 is FVKESK. The CDR3 loop reads CASSPGLAGEYTSTDTQYF. DNA for the CDR3: TGTGCCAGCAGCCCTGGACTAGCGGGGGAGTATACTAGCACAGATACGCAGTATTTT.

In this sample, this clone turned up a few times. As DNA, the CDR3 is TGTGCCAGCAAAAAAGGAGGGGCGGCAGATACGCAGTATTTT. Translating gives CASKKGGAADTQYF. J is TRBJ2-3 and V is TRBV2; maybe TRBD2 (6 bases). Trimming pared 7 bases from V and 4 bases from J, leaving 15 bases between. In germline, CDR1 is SNHLY, CDR2 FYNNEI. There are 14 residues in the CDR3.

The DNA of the CDR3 is TGTGCCAGCAGTTCGGCGTTGGCGGGAGTGAGTAGCACAGATACGCAGTATTTT. As protein: CASSSALAGVSSTDTQYF. This sequence joins TRBV27 and TRBJ2-3; 7 bases agree with TRBD2. Trimming removed 4 bases from V and 0 bases from J; junction bases left unmatched: 13. Germline CDR1 is MNHEY and CDR2 is SMNVEV (reference sequence). There are 18 residues in the CDR3.

The V call is TRBV9, the J call TRBJ1-2; no clear D gene. The CDR3 is 15 amino acids. The V end was cut by 0 bases, the J end by 2 bases, with 11 bases between. Germline values: CDR1 SGDLS, CDR2 YYNGEE. The CDR3 DNA is TGTGCCAGCAGCGTAGGAGGGAACAGCAACTATGGCTACACCTTC. It is translated as CASSVGGNSNYGYTF.

V is TRBV30 and J is TRBJ1-3; D possibly corresponds to TRBD1 (5 bases). CDR3 length equals 14 residues. The V end was cut by 4 bases, the J end by 5 bases, with 15 bases between. Germline V gene lookup returns CDR1 GTSNPN and CDR2 SVGIG (reference sequence). The CDR3 sequence is CAWIPTGGRNTIYF. Written as DNA, the CDR3 is TGTGCCTGGATCCCAACAGGCGGGAGAAACACCATATATTTT. Based on the CDR3 plus reference TRBV30 and TRBJ1-3, the full variable domain is SQTIHQWPATLVQPVGSPLSLECTVEGTSNPNLYWYRQAAGRGLQLLFYSVGIGQISSEVPQNLSASRPQDRQFILSSKKLLLSDSGFYLCAWIPTGGRNTIYFGEGSWLTVV.

The sample holds one count of this clone. The chain links TRBV21-1 to TRBJ1-2. TRBV21-1 is recorded as a pseudogene. This CDR3 is 14 amino acids long. For the CDR3, the DNA is TGTGCCAGCTCCAATTGGGGAGGAATCTCTGGCTACACCTTC. Protein: CASSNWGGISGYTF.

The V call is TRBV2, the J call TRBJ2-3; the match to TRBD2 covers 10 bases. In germline, CDR1 is SNHLY, CDR2 FYNNEI. Unmatched junction bases numbered 8, after V lost 8 bases and J lost 6 bases. CDR3 length: 14 amino acids. For the CDR3, the DNA is TGTGCCAGCCGACCTAGCGGGGGCGGCGATACGCAGTATTTT. Protein sequence: CASRPSGGGDTQYF. Variable domain in full (rest from reference TRBV2 and TRBJ2-3): EPEVTQTPSHQVTQMGQEVILRCVPISNHLYFYWYRQILGQKVEFLVSFYNNEISEKSEIFDDQFSVERPDGSNFTLKIRSTKLEDSAMYFCASRPSGGGDTQYFGPGTRLTVL.

On this clone itself: Sequence at one end of the junction differs from germline and may be a read error. The CDR3 reads CASSSGTGTYNEQFF. CDR3 DNA: TGTGCTAGCAGCTCCGGGACAGGGACCTACAATGAGCAGTTCTTC. The V and J genes are TRBV7-7 and TRBJ2-1, with 9 bases lining up with TRBD1. Germline loops: CDR1 SSHAT, CDR2 FNYEAQ (reference sequence). This CDR3 spans 15 amino acids.

This clone was found a few times. V is TRBV5-1 and J is TRBJ1-1; D remains ambiguous. CDR1 is SGHRS and CDR2 is YFSETQ in the germline V gene. This CDR3 region has 13 residues. V lost 0 bases and J lost 0, with 3 bases in between. The CDR3 coding sequence is TGCGCCAGCAGCTTGGAGGTGAACACTGAAGCTTTCTTT. Its protein is CASSLEVNTEAFF.

The chain carries TRBV2 and TRBJ1-2, with D unclear. Germline V gene data show CDR1 as SNHLY and CDR2 as FYNNEI. V was clipped by 3 bases and J by 8 bases, with 13 bases between them. This CDR3 comprises 13 residues. In DNA form, the CDR3 reads TGTGCCAGCAGTGATTCGGGGTGGAGGGGCTACACCTTC. This codes for CASSDSGWRGYTF.

The V and J genes are TRBV5-4 and TRBJ2-1; D is uncertain. V lost 2 bases and J lost 8, with 17 bases in between. The CDR3 contains 15 residues. Germline CDR1 reads SGHNT; CDR2 reads YYREEE (reference sequence). Here the CDR3 reads CASSLIWAPTHEQFF. CDR3 bases: TGTGCCAGCAGCTTAATTTGGGCCCCGACCCATGAGCAGTTCTTC.